Here is one T cell receptor (beta chain) with its context. The antigen remains unidentified. The data are from a study of cytomegalovirus exposure and HLA in healthy donors. Study-wide context: HLA-typed donors were the source of around 80 million unique TCRs, which an early data release held.

The PCR was carried out with 60 Vbeta primers and 13 Jbeta primers. Sequencing was performed with immunoSEQ multiplex PCR; in TCRdb, only in-frame clones are kept and a portion is missing. The sample has about 110,000 clones; more than 75% are singletons. The CDR3 extends over 13 amino acids. Germline V lookup: CDR1 SQVTM, CDR2 ANQGSEA. V gave up 4 bases and J gave up 0 bases, with 10 bases separating them. Findings of the study overall: The study dropped some indistinguishable V segments, TRBV6-2 and TRBV6-3 among them. The study flagged some 170 TCR beta chains as cytomegalovirus-associated. Highly shared sequence variants in one cluster were likely a sequencing artifact.

The sequence came from a man in his forties in good health and CMV-seronegative. Source material: PBMCs. The V and J genes are TRBV29-1 and TRBJ2-7; no definite D call. The chain's CDR3 is CSVGNILSYEQYF. CDR3 DNA: TGCAGCGTTGGAAACATTCTCTCCTACGAGCAGTACTTC.